This T cell receptor (beta chain) was identified in a study of blood T cells in healthy people across ages. Combining a sample-barcoded 5' primer with a J-beta primer mix, a second PCR ran for roughly 7 to 12 cycles. TCRdb re-called the 5' RACE reads through MiXCR, storing one row per CDR3 protein. Of over 450,000 distinct CDR3 sequences in the sample, less than 25% were seen once. Donor samples were obtained from healthy Caucasian individuals from Russia, aged about 6 to 95. About this clonotype: Its antigen is still unknown.

Looked up from germline, CDR1 is MNHNS and CDR2 is SASEGT. V trimming: 6 bases; J trimming: 8 bases; junction bases outside the gene matches: 15. The CDR3 extends over 17 amino acids. Study outcomes and limitations: TCR beta diversity per million T cells fell roughly linearly with age.

A further study also used this sample, focusing on T cells of mothers and their children. From that second work: The study recruited a few healthy Caucasian mothers and their six children as donors. Biologically related mothers and children overlapped slightly more than unrelated pairs, a non-significant difference.

The chain uses TRBV6-1 and TRBJ1-4; TRBD1 aligns across 10 bases. The sequencing input was blood. This sequence originates from a boy aged 5 to 17 in good health. CDR3 DNA sequence: TGTGCCAGCAGCTCACTGACAGGGGGCGCGTCATCCGAAAAACTGTTTTTT. Translated: CASSSLTGGASSEKLFF.